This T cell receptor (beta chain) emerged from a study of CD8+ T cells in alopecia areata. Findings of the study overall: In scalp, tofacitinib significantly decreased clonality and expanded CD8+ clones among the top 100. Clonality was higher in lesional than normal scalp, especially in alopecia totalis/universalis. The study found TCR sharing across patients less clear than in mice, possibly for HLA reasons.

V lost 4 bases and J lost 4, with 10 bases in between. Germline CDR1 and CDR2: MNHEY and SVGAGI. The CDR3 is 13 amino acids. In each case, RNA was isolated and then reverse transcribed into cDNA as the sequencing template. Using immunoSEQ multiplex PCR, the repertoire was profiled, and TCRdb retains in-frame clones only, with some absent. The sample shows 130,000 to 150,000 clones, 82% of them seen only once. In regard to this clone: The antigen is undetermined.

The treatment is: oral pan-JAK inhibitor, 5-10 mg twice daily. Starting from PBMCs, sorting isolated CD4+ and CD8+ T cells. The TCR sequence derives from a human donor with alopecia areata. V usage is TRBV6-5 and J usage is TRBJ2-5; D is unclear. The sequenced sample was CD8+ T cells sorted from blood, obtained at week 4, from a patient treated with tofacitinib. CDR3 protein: CASSFLWGETQYF. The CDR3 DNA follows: TGTGCCAGCAGTTTCCTCTGGGGAGAGACCCAGTACTTC.